The rows below give T cell receptor beta chains drawn from one sample of a study of beta chain features in type 1 diabetes. Measured with immunoSEQ multiplex PCR; TCRdb has only the in-frame clones, and not every one. The sample has about 160,000 clones; over 6% are singletons. The sequenced sample consisted of central memory CD4+ T cells from blood. These receptors were obtained from a man aged 18 to 30 with type 1 diabetes. Both conserved end residues are part of each CDR3. The D gene is left open where the match is weak. For some rows the clone size is stated as once, few or many, or as a class when expanded; others skip it.

size	J	V	D	CDR3	DNA
few	TRBJ2-1	TRBV19	TRBD1	CASSTNRGPYNEQFF	TGTGCCAGTAGTACGAACAGGGGCCCCTACAATGAGCAGTTCTTC
many	TRBJ2-3	TRBV9	NA	CASSVSALGTDTQYF	TGTGCCAGCAGCGTTAGCGCCCTGGGAACAGATACGCAGTATTTT
NA	TRBJ2-5	TRBV28	NA	CASRPGGSGEETQYF	TGTGCCAGCCGCCCCGGCGGTTCGGGGGAAGAGACCCAGTACTTC
NA	TRBJ2-7	TRBV5-1	TRBD1	CASSFSPRDRGQYEQYF	TGCGCCAGCAGCTTTTCCCCCCGGGACAGGGGGCAATACGAGCAGTACTTC
NA	TRBJ2-5	TRBV18	TRBD1	CASSPYEGAQETQYF	TGTGCCAGCTCACCCTATGAGGGGGCTCAAGAGACCCAGTACTTC
few	TRBJ1-5	TRBV5-6	TRBD1	CASSFGQGRNQPQHF	TGTGCCAGCAGCTTCGGACAGGGGCGCAATCAGCCCCAGCATTTT
few	TRBJ2-3	TRBV27	NA	CASSSRDTQYF	TGTGCCAGCAGCTCGAGAGATACGCAGTATTTT
NA	TRBJ2-1	TRBV7-9	TRBD2	CASSITSGGANEQFF	TGTGCCAGCAGTATAACTAGCGGGGGGGCCAATGAGCAGTTCTTC
few	TRBJ2-2	TRBV4-2	TRBD2	CASSQDYAGGPRELFF	TGTGCCAGCAGCCAAGATTACGCGGGAGGGCCCCGGGAGCTGTTTTTT
few	TRBJ2-7	TRBV7-9	TRBD1	CASSTFGTGDYEQYF	TGCGCCAGCAGCACTTTCGGGACAGGGGACTACGAGCAGTACTTC
NA	TRBJ2-6	TRBV27	NA	CASSFRLSGANVLTF	TGTGCCAGCAGTTTTCGGTTATCGGGGGCCAACGTCCTGACTTTC
few	TRBJ1-1	TRBV2	TRBD1	CASSRDRATEAFF	TGTGCCAGCAGTCGTGACAGGGCCACTGAAGCTTTCTTT
few	TRBJ1-2	TRBV28	NA	CASRLGGNYGYTF	TGTGCCAGCAGACTCGGGGGAAACTATGGCTACACCTTC
few	TRBJ1-1	TRBV19	NA	CASGEGWGEAFF	TGTGCCAGTGGGGAGGGTTGGGGTGAAGCTTTCTTT
few	TRBJ1-2	TRBV5-1	TRBD1	CASNEGADNYGYTF	TGCGCCAGCAACGAGGGGGCGGATAACTATGGCTACACCTTC
NA	TRBJ2-5	TRBV6-1	NA	CASSQDRTRETQYF	TGTGCCAGCAGTCAAGACAGAACACGGGAGACCCAGTACTTC
few	TRBJ1-1	TRBV20-1	NA	CSARTGLGAFF	TGCAGTGCTCGCACCGGACTCGGAGCTTTCTTT
few	TRBJ2-1	TRBV15	TRBD1	CATTRTGSLVYNEQFF	TGTGCCACCACTCGGACAGGGAGTTTAGTATACAATGAGCAGTTCTTC
NA	TRBJ2-2	TRBV18	TRBD1	CASSPDRAGNTGELFF	TGTGCCAGCTCACCAGACAGGGCTGGGAACACCGGGGAGCTGTTTTTT
few	TRBJ1-1	TRBV14	NA	CASSQDQSALARAFF	TGTGCCAGCAGCCAAGATCAAAGCGCTCTCGCGAGGGCTTTCTTT
NA	TRBJ1-1	TRBV5-4	NA	CASSLDTSEAFF	TGTGCCAGCAGCTTGGATACGAGTGAAGCTTTCTTT
few	TRBJ2-1	TRBV25-1	NA	CASNFYNEQFF	TGTGCCAGCAACTTCTACAATGAGCAGTTCTTC
few	TRBJ1-2	TRBV19	TRBD1	CASSGQGRGYGYTF	TGTGCCAGTAGTGGACAGGGTAGGGGCTATGGCTACACCTTC
NA	TRBJ1-2	TRBV4-3	NA	CASSQDRGTGAYTF	TGCGCCAGCAGCCAAGATCGGGGGACTGGGGCGTACACCTTC
few	TRBJ2-1	TRBV27	TRBD1	CASVTGTGNGEQFF	TGTGCCAGCGTTACCGGGACAGGGAACGGTGAGCAGTTCTTC
few	TRBJ2-5	TRBV15	NA	CATSREGAGEETQYF	TGTGCCACCAGCAGAGAGGGTGCAGGGGAAGAGACCCAGTACTTC
few	TRBJ2-1	TRBV10-3	NA	CAISESIASEQFF	TGTGCCATCAGTGAGTCAATAGCGTCTGAGCAGTTCTTC
NA	TRBJ2-3	TRBV4-2	NA	CASRLSAAFAPTDTQYF	TGTGCCAGCAGATTAAGTGCGGCCTTTGCACCCACAGATACGCAGTATTTT
few	TRBJ2-1	TRBV5-4	TRBD2	CASSRTSGAYNEQFF	TGTGCCAGCAGCCGCACTAGCGGAGCCTACAATGAGCAGTTCTTC
few	TRBJ1-2	TRBV18	NA	CASSPPPGAGGGYTF	TGTGCCAGCTCACCACCACCAGGGGCAGGTGGTGGCTACACCTTC
NA	TRBJ1-1	TRBV5-1	TRBD1	CASSLGQGVEAFF	TGCGCCAGCAGCTTGGGACAGGGGGTAGAAGCTTTCTTT
NA	TRBJ2-1	TRBV5-1	TRBD2	CASSLGPRLAREQFF	TGCGCCAGCAGCTTGGGACCTCGACTAGCTCGGGAGCAGTTCTTC
NA	TRBJ2-5	TRBV5-1	NA	CASSLDSPGQETQYF	TGCGCCAGCAGCTTGGACAGTCCTGGCCAAGAGACCCAGTACTTC
few	TRBJ1-5	TRBV6-5	NA	CASSYGVRGGNQPQHF	TGTGCCAGCAGTTACGGGGTCAGGGGAGGCAATCAGCCCCAGCATTTT
NA	TRBJ1-5	TRBV19	TRBD1	CASSVNRGSGNQPQHF	TGTGCCAGTAGTGTTAACAGGGGGAGCGGCAATCAGCCCCAGCATTTT
few	TRBJ1-2	TRBV2	NA	CASSEKDSTNYGYTF	TGTGCCAGCAGTGAAAAGGACAGCACTAACTATGGCTACACCTTC
NA	TRBJ2-3	TRBV18	TRBD1	CASSPPTGGADTQYF	TGTGCCAGCTCACCCCCGACAGGGGGCGCAGATACGCAGTATTTT
few	TRBJ2-3	TRBV4-3	NA	CASSQDLSGNTQYF	TGCGCCAGCAGCCAGGACCTTAGCGGAAATACGCAGTATTTT
few	TRBJ1-2	TRBV5-1	NA	CASSIEASGYGYTF	TGCGCCAGCAGCATCGAGGCGTCGGGCTATGGCTACACCTTC
NA	TRBJ2-2	TRBV5-4	NA	CASRSQRGAGELFF	TGTGCCAGCAGATCGCAAAGGGGTGCCGGGGAGCTGTTTTTT
few	TRBJ2-3	TRBV5-5	NA	CASSIQGGTDTQYF	TGTGCCAGCAGCATCCAGGGCGGCACAGATACGCAGTATTTT
few	TRBJ1-2	TRBV6-6	NA	CASSYRPYGYTF	TGTGCCAGCAGTTACCGTCCTTATGGCTACACCTTC
few	TRBJ2-3	TRBV10-3	NA	CAIQGWSTDTQYF	TGTGCCATACAGGGTTGGAGCACAGATACGCAGTATTTT
NA	TRBJ2-4	TRBV30	TRBD1	CAWKTRDSLAKNIQYF	TGTGCCTGGAAAACCCGGGACAGCCTAGCCAAAAACATTCAGTACTTC
NA	TRBJ2-5	TRBV5-1	NA	CASSRAGETQYF	TGCGCCAGCAGCAGAGCCGGGGAGACCCAGTACTTC
NA	TRBJ1-2	TRBV30	NA	CAWSEPQMAYGYTF	TGTGCCTGGAGTGAACCCCAGATGGCCTATGGCTACACCTTC
NA	TRBJ2-1	TRBV10-3	NA	CAISARDEQFF	TGTGCCATCAGTGCCAGGGATGAGCAGTTCTTC
NA	TRBJ2-7	TRBV5-1	TRBD1	CASSGPDRTGNYEQYF	TGCGCCAGCAGCGGGCCGGACCGGACAGGGAACTACGAGCAGTACTTC
NA	TRBJ2-5	TRBV5-1	NA	CASSFIRGETQYF	TGCGCCAGCAGCTTCATCAGAGGGGAGACCCAGTACTTC
few	TRBJ2-7	TRBV7-2	TRBD2	CASSPLGGGLYEQYF	TGTGCCAGCAGCCCTCTCGGCGGGGGTCTCTACGAGCAGTACTTC
NA	TRBJ2-1	TRBV7-9	TRBD2	CASSPGGGLALNEQFF	TGTGCCAGCAGCCCCGGGGGGGGACTAGCGCTCAATGAGCAGTTCTTC
few	TRBJ2-7	TRBV27	TRBD1	CASRRTGVSYEQYF	TGTGCCAGCAGACGAACAGGGGTGTCCTACGAGCAGTACTTC
few	TRBJ2-7	TRBV5-1	TRBD2	CASSLIAGGSYEQYF	TGCGCCAGCAGCCTCATAGCGGGGGGCTCCTACGAGCAGTACTTC